This entry features one T cell receptor beta chain sequence. Antigen specificity is unknown. The entry originates in a study of T cell repertoires in cytomegalovirus infection. Overall study context: Both a matching HLA type and CMV infection were indicated by public TCR beta signatures.

General study findings and limits: Clonotypes of TCR beta that were HLA-C-restricted and CMV-specific dominated the ex vivo response. Cumulative public TCR beta family frequency identified CMV carriers with the relevant HLA.

TCRdb re-derived calls from the reads in MiXCR, one entry per CDR3 protein. The table includes approximately 1,000,000 distinct CDR3 sequences, roughly 31% detected once. The source is a human donor in good health (CMV status not recorded). Some clones in this sample may be carry-over from other donors' samples. The specimen comprised cultured CD8+ T cells from PBMCs, sampled from culture after CMV antigen stimulation.

The CDR3 loop is CASNSWGGLNTEAFF. The CDR3, as DNA: TGTGCCAGCAATAGTTGGGGGGGATTGAACACTGAAGCTTTCTTT. The rearrangement links TRBV12-3 or TRBV12-4 to TRBJ1-1; weak D call: TRBD1 (5 bases). This CDR3 has 15 residues. V shed 7 bases and J shed 0 bases, with 15 bases lying between them.